A selection of T cell receptor beta chains follows, all from one sample in a study of CD8 T cells in Susac syndrome. TCRdb passed the immunoSEQ multiplex PCR reads through MiXCR, listing each CDR3 protein once. The table shows 120,000 or so distinct CDR3 sequences, with around 94% occurring only once. Sequenced sample: CD4+ T cells from PBMCs. The receptors were gathered from a human donor in good health. Each CDR3 is given with its conserved first and last residue. Each record gives: J gene, V gene, D gene, CDR3 protein, CDR3 DNA. The D gene is left open where the match is weak.

>TRBJ2-7|TRBV5-1|TRBD2
CASKGLAGVYEQYF
TGCGCCAGCAAGGGACTAGCGGGAGTCTACGAGCAGTACTTC
>TRBJ2-7|TRBV7-6|-
CASSFPSAYEQYF
TGTGCCAGCAGCTTTCCGTCTGCCTACGAGCAGTACTTC
>TRBJ1-1|TRBV7-3|-
CASSLTSGGTEAFF
TGTGCCAGCAGCTTAACGAGTGGGGGAACCGAAGCTTTCTTT
>TRBJ2-1|TRBV15|-
CATSRAETTLYNEQFF
TGTGCCACCAGCAGAGCGGAGACTACACTATACAATGAGCAGTTCTTC
>TRBJ1-1|TRBV29-1|-
CSVEGRTNTEAFF
TGCAGCGTTGAAGGACGAACTAACACTGAAGCTTTCTTT
>TRBJ1-1|TRBV5-1|-
CASSFPGNTEAFF
TGCGCCAGCAGCTTTCCAGGGAACACTGAAGCTTTCTTT
>TRBJ2-7|TRBV7-9|TRBD2
CASSISGRAYEQYF
TGTGCCAGCAGCATTAGCGGGAGAGCCTACGAGCAGTACTTC
>TRBJ2-5|TRBV27|TRBD1
CASSPWGQGPETQYF
TGTGCCAGCAGCCCATGGGGACAGGGGCCAGAGACCCAGTACTTC
>TRBJ2-1|TRBV10-3|TRBD2
CAIRPTSGDNEQFF
TGTGCCATCAGACCGACTAGCGGGGACAATGAGCAGTTCTTC
>TRBJ1-4|TRBV18|-
CASSPGVGEKLFF
TGTGCCAGCTCACCAGGGGTGGGTGAAAAACTGTTTTTT